The next 5 T cell receptor beta chains were all read from a single sample in a study of cytomegalovirus exposure and HLA in healthy donors. The PCR made use of 60 Vbeta and 13 Jbeta primers. Sequencing was performed with immunoSEQ multiplex PCR; in TCRdb, only in-frame clones are kept and a portion is missing. This table holds some 150,000 clones, 77% found once. The source material was PBMCs. The receptors derive from a woman aged 30 to 39 in good health and CMV-seronegative.

The chain carries TRBV5-4 and TRBJ2-1, with TRBD2 matching over 14 bases. The V and J ends lost 3 bases and 8 bases, in that order; junction bases with no gene match: 7. The CDR3 spans 16 residues. Germline lookup yields CDR1 SGHNT and CDR2 YYREEE (reference sequence). CDR3 amino acids: CASSWGGTSGSDEQFF. The DNA for the CDR3 is TGTGCCAGCAGCTGGGGAGGGACTAGCGGGAGCGATGAGCAGTTCTTC.

The V call is TRBV7-6, the J call TRBJ2-1, with a possible D match to TRBD1 (6 bases). CDR1 SGHVS and CDR2 FNYEAQ come from the germline V gene. The length of the CDR3 is 15 residues. Trimming stripped 5 bases from V and 1 base from J, with 12 bases between. In nucleotides, the CDR3 is TGTGCCAGCAGCCCCCGAGGGGGATCCTACAATGAGCAGTTCTTC. Protein: CASSPRGGSYNEQFF.

The chain combines TRBV11-2 with TRBJ2-3, with D possibly matching TRBD2 (6 bases). Per germline, CDR1 SGHAT and CDR2 FQNNGV. CDR3 length equals 14 residues. The V gene lost 2 bases and the J gene lost 1 base, with 7 bases spanning the gap. The CDR3 nucleotides are TGTGCCAGCAGCTTATGGGGGGGCACAGATACGCAGTATTTT. Translation gives CASSLWGGTDTQYF.

The chain has TRBV2 and TRBJ1-5; TRBD1 matches 8 bases. The germline gives CDR1 SNHLY, CDR2 FYNNEI. The trim removed 8 bases at V and 4 bases at J, leaving 4 bases unmatched. This CDR3 is built from 13 residues. This CDR3 is CASRDRGNQPQHF. In nucleotides, the CDR3 is TGTGCCAGCCGAGACAGGGGTAATCAGCCCCAGCATTTT.

This rearrangement joins TRBV21-1 to TRBJ2-5; the D call in the table, TRBD1, was not verified against the DNA. TRBV21-1 is labeled a pseudogene. This CDR3 has 18 amino acids. DNA for the CDR3: TGTGCCAGCTTTCTCACTACCATGGACAGGGGAGGGTCAGAGACCCAGTACTTC. Residues: CASFLTTMDRGGSETQYF.